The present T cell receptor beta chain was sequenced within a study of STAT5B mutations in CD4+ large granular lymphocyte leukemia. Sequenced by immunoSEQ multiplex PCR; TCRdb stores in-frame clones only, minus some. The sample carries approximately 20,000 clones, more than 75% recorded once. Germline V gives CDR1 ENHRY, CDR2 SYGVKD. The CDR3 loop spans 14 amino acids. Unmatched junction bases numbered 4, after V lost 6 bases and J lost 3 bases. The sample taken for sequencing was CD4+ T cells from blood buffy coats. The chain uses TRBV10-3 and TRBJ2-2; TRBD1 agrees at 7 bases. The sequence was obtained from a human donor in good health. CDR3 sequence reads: CAIRNTGDTGELFF. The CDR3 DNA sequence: TGTGCCATCAGAAACACAGGGGACACCGGGGAGCTGTTTTTT.